The 24 T cell receptor beta chains below all came from one sample that was sequenced in a study of blood T cell repertoires in COVID-19 (dated by TCRdb to about 2020). The library was made by the immunoSEQ multiplex PCR assay. TCRdb stores this immuneACCESS table with in-frame sequences only. Part of the clones is absent; in the studies checked, under half of the shortfall reflects unresolved V genes, and no reason is known for the rest. The sample contains more than 250,000 clones, around 86% of them found a single time. 1% of the sample is held by the ten biggest clonotypes. Sequenced sample: peripheral blood. Every receptor here comes from a man aged 50 to 59 with active or convalescent COVID-19.

The chain couples TRBV13 to TRBJ1-3; 8 bases line up with TRBD1. Germline-derived CDR1 and CDR2 are PRHDT and FYEKMQ (reference sequence). There are 19 residues in the CDR3. Trimming took 5 bases from V and 1 from J; bases not matched to a gene: 16. The CDR3 loop is CASSPLRDRGRRSGNTIYF. CDR3 sequence (DNA): TGTGCCAGCAGCCCCTTAAGAGACAGGGGCCGACGTTCTGGAAACACCATATATTTT. The full variable domain, its missing parts supplied by reference TRBV13 and TRBJ1-3, is AAGVIQSPRHLIKEKRETATLKCYPIPRHDTVYWYQQGPGQDPQFLISFYEKMQSDKGSIPDRFSAQQFSDYHSELNMSSLELGDSALYFCASSPLRDRGRRSGNTIYFGEGSWLTVV.

V is TRBV5-4 and J is TRBJ2-2; D might be TRBD2 (6 bases). This CDR3 is built from 15 residues. Between the trimmed V and J ends, which lost 2 bases and 0 bases, there was a span of 8 bases. Germline lookup yields CDR1 SGHNT and CDR2 YYREEE (reference sequence). The CDR3 loop reads CASSLGEANTGELFF. In DNA, the CDR3 is TGTGCCAGCAGCTTAGGGGAGGCGAACACCGGGGAGCTGTTTTTT.

This chain uses TRBV4-3 with TRBJ1-1; no clear D. Germline V gene lookup returns CDR1 LGHNA and CDR2 YSLEER. The CDR3 runs to 13 residues. Trimming left V 0 bases short and J 1 base short, with 3 bases between. DNA for the CDR3: TGCGCCAGCAGCCAAGAGGCGAACACTGAAGCTTTCTTT. Its translation: CASSQEANTEAFF.

The chain employs TRBV4-1 and TRBJ1-2; TRBD1 aligns across 7 bases. The germline CDR1 and CDR2 sequences are MGHRA and YSYEKL. J was trimmed by 6 bases and V by 4 bases; bases with no gene match: 11. This CDR3 has 15 amino acids. In DNA form, the CDR3 reads TGCGCCAGCAGCCTTGGGGCAGGGGGTTACGATGGCTACACCTTC. Its protein is CASSLGAGGYDGYTF.

This chain links TRBV19 with TRBJ1-2; 8 bases fit TRBD1. Germline V gene sequence: CDR1 LNHDA, CDR2 SQIVND (reference sequence). This CDR3 comprises 16 residues. V lost 3 bases, J lost 6 bases, and 12 bases stayed unmatched. Here the CDR3 reads CASSILEEQGGDGYTF. DNA of the CDR3: TGTGCCAGTAGTATCCTGGAAGAACAGGGGGGCGATGGCTACACCTTC. Looking up the rest from reference TRBV19 and TRBJ1-2 gives the full variable domain: DGGITQSPKYLFRKEGQNVTLSCEQNLNHDAMYWYRQDPGQGLRLIYYSQIVNDFQKGDIAEGYSVSREKKESFPLTVTSAQKNPTAFYLCASSILEEQGGDGYTFGSGTRLTVV.

The chain links TRBV2 to TRBJ1-3; D possibly corresponds to TRBD1 (6 bases). Germline assignment: CDR1 SNHLY and CDR2 FYNNEI. The CDR3 has 14 amino acids. Trimming removed 6 bases at V and 0 bases at J, with 9 bases between. The CDR3 loop reads CASRQGYSGNTIYF. In DNA, the CDR3 is TGTGCCAGCAGACAGGGCTACTCTGGAAACACCATATATTTT.

The rearrangement links TRBV10-3 to TRBJ1-1, with TRBD1 as a possible D gene (5 bases). This CDR3 has 12 amino acids. V was shortened by 6 bases and J by 3 bases, with 8 bases between the two germline ends. The germline gives CDR1 ENHRY, CDR2 SYGVKD. The CDR3: CAIRGLYTEAFF. CDR3 nucleotide sequence: TGTGCCATCAGGGGGCTTTACACTGAAGCTTTCTTT.

V is TRBV2 and J is TRBJ1-2; D remains unclear. The CDR3 runs 14 residues. Germline CDR1 reads SNHLY; CDR2 reads FYNNEI. V dropped 1 base and J dropped 4 bases, with 10 bases sitting between them. The CDR3 reads CASSEDGPGYGYTF. CDR3 nucleotides: TGTGCCAGCAGTGAAGATGGTCCGGGCTATGGCTACACCTTC.

This chain connects TRBV2 to TRBJ1-3; D unclear. The germline V gene has CDR1 SNHLY and CDR2 FYNNEI. The CDR3 has 13 amino acids. V was clipped by 7 bases and J by 0 bases, with 7 bases between them. The DNA for the CDR3 is TGTGCCAGCAATGGCCTCTCTGGAAACACCATATATTTT. Its translation: CASNGLSGNTIYF.

CDR3 sequence: CASSSESGSTEAFF. CDR3 sequence (DNA): TGCGCCAGCAGTTCGGAGAGTGGGAGTACTGAAGCTTTCTTT. This chain links TRBV5-1 with TRBJ1-1; D gene ambiguous. This CDR3 contains 14 residues. Germline lookup yields CDR1 SGHRS and CDR2 YFSETQ. Trimming left V 5 bases short and J 5 bases short, with 16 bases between. The variable domain in full, completed from reference TRBV5-1 and TRBJ1-1, reads KAGVTQTPRYLIKTRGQQVTLSCSPISGHRSVSWYQQTPGQGLQFLFEYFSETQRNKGNFPGRFSGRQFSNSRSEMNVSTLELGDSALYLCASSSESGSTEAFFGQGTRLTVV.

This rearrangement joins TRBV4-2 to TRBJ1-5; TRBD1 agrees at 7 bases. Germline CDR1 is LGHNA and CDR2 is YNFKEQ. This CDR3 is built from 14 residues. The V and J ends lost 4 bases and 3 bases, in that order; junction bases with no gene match: 3. The CDR3 DNA sequence: TGTGCCAGCAGCCTAGACAGGGACAATCAGCCCCAGCATTTT. The encoded protein is CASSLDRDNQPQHF.

The V and J genes are TRBV10-3 and TRBJ2-7; D is ambiguous. The CDR3 length is 13 residues. V lost 5 bases and J lost 0, with 8 bases in between. CDR1 is ENHRY and CDR2 is SYGVKD in the germline V gene. The CDR3 sequence: CAISLTASYEQYF. Written as DNA, the CDR3 is TGTGCCATCAGTCTCACAGCCTCCTACGAGCAGTACTTC.

The chain recombines TRBV5-8 with TRBJ2-5, with D perhaps TRBD2 (6 bases). The CDR3 loop spans 14 amino acids. Germline-derived CDR1 and CDR2 are SGHTS and YDEGEE. The ends were cut back, 0 bases at V and 7 bases at J, with 13 bases in the middle. The DNA of the CDR3 is TGTGCCAGCAGCTTGGCCGGGGGTCTTGGGACCCAGTACTTC. The encoded protein is CASSLAGGLGTQYF.

This chain connects TRBV13 to TRBJ2-7; the match to TRBD1 covers 9 bases. V dropped 4 bases and J dropped 2; count of bases not matched to a gene: 3. The germline gives CDR1 PRHDT, CDR2 FYEKMQ (reference sequence). This CDR3 is built from 14 residues. The CDR3 DNA follows: TGTGCCAGCAGCTCGGGACAGGGTGCCTACGAGCAGTACTTC. Residues: CASSSGQGAYEQYF.

CDR3 amino acids: CATSMDIASTDTQYF. CDR3 in DNA: TGTGCCACCAGTATGGACATTGCTAGCACAGATACGCAGTATTTT. The rearrangement joins TRBV15 to TRBJ2-3; D possibly corresponds to TRBD1 (5 bases). CDR1 is LNHNV and CDR2 is YYDKDF in the germline V gene (reference sequence). The V and J ends lost 6 bases and 0 bases respectively, with 13 bases between them. This CDR3 region has 15 residues.

This sequence joins TRBV3-1 (or the pseudogene TRBV3-2) and TRBJ1-2; 9 bases fit TRBD1. From germline, CDR1 is LGHDT and CDR2 YNNKEL (reference sequence). V was pared by 3 bases and J by 4 bases, with 3 bases of the junction left unmatched. The CDR3 contains 14 residues. The CDR3 reads CASSHRTGAYGYTF. The CDR3, as DNA: TGTGCCAGCAGCCACCGGACAGGGGCCTATGGCTACACCTTC.

The chain has TRBV7-3 and TRBJ2-1, with a weak D call TRBD2 (5 bases). Germline V lookup: CDR1 SGHTA, CDR2 FQGTGA. V was pared by 2 bases and J by 9 bases, with 17 bases between. This CDR3 has 15 amino acids. This CDR3 reads CASSLDPTARGEQFF. The DNA for the CDR3 is TGTGCCAGCAGCTTAGACCCCACCGCCCGGGGTGAGCAGTTCTTC.

The genes are TRBV6-5 and TRBJ1-3; 7 bases match TRBD1. Germline V gene data show CDR1 as MNHEY and CDR2 as SVGAGI. V was pared by 6 bases and J by 6 bases, with 5 bases of the junction left unmatched. The CDR3 runs 13 residues. The CDR3 sequence: CASREGQSNTIYF. CDR3 coding DNA: TGTGCCAGCAGAGAGGGACAGTCAAACACCATATATTTT.

This chain links TRBV9 with TRBJ1-5, with D tentatively TRBD1 (5 bases). Trimming took 3 bases from V and 7 from J, leaving 17 bases between them. Germline CDR1 and CDR2: SGDLS and YYNGEE. The CDR3 runs 15 residues. CDR3 in DNA: TGTGCCAGCAGCGCTCACTCGGGGGTTGGCCAGCCCCAGCATTTT. Translated, it gives CASSAHSGVGQPQHF.

The chain joins TRBV5-1 to TRBJ1-4; 8 positions match TRBD1. V lost 0 bases and J lost 1; bases outside the gene matches: 5. The germline V gene has CDR1 SGHRS and CDR2 YFSETQ. CDR3 length: 17 amino acids. The CDR3 reads CASSLGSGGGTNEKLFF. CDR3 nucleotide sequence: TGCGCCAGCAGCTTGGGTTCAGGGGGCGGAACTAATGAAAAACTGTTTTTT. Full variable domain (rest looked up from reference TRBV5-1 and TRBJ1-4): KAGVTQTPRYLIKTRGQQVTLSCSPISGHRSVSWYQQTPGQGLQFLFEYFSETQRNKGNFPGRFSGRQFSNSRSEMNVSTLELGDSALYLCASSLGSGGGTNEKLFFGSGTQLSVL.

This chain's CDR3 is CASSNMAAGELFF. DNA for the CDR3: TGTGCCAGCAGTAACATGGCGGCCGGGGAGCTGTTTTTT. V is TRBV27 and J is TRBJ2-2, with D uncertain. Germline lookup yields CDR1 MNHEY and CDR2 SMNVEV (reference sequence). The V end lost 5 bases, the J end lost 6 bases, and 10 bases lay between the germline ends. CDR3 length equals 13 residues.

The rearrangement links TRBV7-2 to TRBJ1-3, with 7 bases identical to TRBD1. This CDR3 is built from 14 residues. Germline V gives CDR1 SGHTA, CDR2 FQGNSA. V dropped 5 bases and J dropped 4; count of bases not matched to a gene: 5. This CDR3 reads CASSPGTDGNTIYF. CDR3 coding DNA: TGTGCCAGCAGCCCCGGGACAGACGGAAACACCATATATTTT.

The rearrangement joins TRBV7-8 to TRBJ2-2; D gene uncertain. CDR3 length: 14 residues. Germline CDR1 SGHVS, CDR2 FQNEAQ. Trimming removed 6 bases at V and 4 bases at J, with 12 bases between. The CDR3 DNA sequence: TGTGCCAGCAGGCAAAGCGCGGCCACCGGGGAGCTGTTTTTT. Its translation is CASRQSAATGELFF.

The chain joins TRBV7-9 to TRBJ2-3; 12 positions match TRBD2. The CDR3 extends over 19 amino acids. Germline V gene sequence: CDR1 SEHNR, CDR2 FQNEAQ (reference sequence). V lost 6 bases to trimming and J lost 0 bases; unmatched junction nucleotides: 13. The CDR3 sequence is CASRTTWTSGVPSTDTQYF. CDR3 bases: TGTGCCAGCAGAACGACCTGGACTAGCGGGGTTCCTAGCACAGATACGCAGTATTTT.